The clone carrying this T cell receptor (beta chain) showed up just once. Its cognate antigen is unknown. This record belongs to a study of blood T cells in healthy people across ages. This CDR3 spans 15 amino acids. V lost 2 bases, J lost 4 bases, and 15 bases lay in between. In germline, CDR1 is SGHRS, CDR2 YFSETQ. Whole-study results and caveats: Older individuals had lower TCR beta diversity per million T cells (the decline was roughly linear).

Primers used in a second PCR of roughly 6 to 12 cycles were a sample-barcoded 5' primer and a J-beta primer mix. TCRdb analysed the 5' RACE reads with MiXCR anew, one entry per CDR3 protein. The repertoire includes about 940,000 distinct CDR3 sequences, 45% to 50% of them detected once, and around an eighth sits in the top ten. Sample donors were healthy Caucasian individuals that came from Russia, aged roughly 6 to 95. The amount of total RNA extracted per sample was at least 5.5 micrograms. The sequencing sample was made of blood. The sequence came from a man aged 25 to 45 in good health. V is TRBV5-1 and J is TRBJ2-5; weak D call: TRBD1 (6 bases). The CDR3 DNA sequence: TGCGCCAGCAGCTTCGGGCAGGGGATGTTAGAGACCCAGTACTTC. Encoded protein: CASSFGQGMLETQYF. Based on the CDR3 plus reference TRBV5-1 and TRBJ2-5, the full variable domain is KAGVTQTPRYLIKTRGQQVTLSCSPISGHRSVSWYQQTPGQGLQFLFEYFSETQRNKGNFPGRFSGRQFSNSRSEMNVSTLELGDSALYLCASSFGQGMLETQYFGPGTRLLVL.